This TCR beta chain was sequenced for a study of cytomegalovirus exposure and HLA in healthy donors. For the study at large: A previous analysis identified 90 million to 140 million unique TCR beta sequences derived from roughly 180 million T cells.

As for this clone: Antigen unknown.

Overall study findings and caveats: Cytomegalovirus-associated status was assigned to about 180 TCR beta chains.

PCR employed 60 Vbeta and 13 Jbeta primers. Methods used by the authors: Unique TCR beta chains numbered approximately 80 million in a later analysis, with roughly 11 million shared. Profiled with immunoSEQ multiplex PCR; TCRdb holds only in-frame clones, not every one. V and J calls and clone size come straight from that table; D and trimming were deduced from the DNA. Among roughly 60,000 clones listed, roughly 80% were seen once. Germline CDR1 reads SGHTA; CDR2 reads FQGTGA. V lost 0 bases, J lost 11 bases, and 13 bases lay in between. The CDR3 is 13 residues long. Those who donated were healthy bone marrow donors.

V is TRBV7-3 and J is TRBJ1-1; D is uncertain. Sequences were obtained from PBMCs. This sequence was found in a woman aged 35 to 49 in good health and CMV-seropositive. DNA of the CDR3: TGTGCCAGCAGCTTAACCCAGGCAAGCGGGGCTTTCTTT. As protein: CASSLTQASGAFF.